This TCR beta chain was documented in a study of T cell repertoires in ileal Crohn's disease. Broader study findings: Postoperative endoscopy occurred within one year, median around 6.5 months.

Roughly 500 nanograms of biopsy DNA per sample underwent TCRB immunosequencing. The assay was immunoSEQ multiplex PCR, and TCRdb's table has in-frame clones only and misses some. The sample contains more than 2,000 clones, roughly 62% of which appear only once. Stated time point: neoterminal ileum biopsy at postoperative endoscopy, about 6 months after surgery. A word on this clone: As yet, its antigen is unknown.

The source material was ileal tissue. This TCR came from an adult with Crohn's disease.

The CDR3 spells CASRTGGPTDTQYF. In nucleotides, the CDR3 is TGTGCCAGCAGGACAGGGGGCCCCACAGATACGCAGTATTTT. V gene TRBV6-1 combines with J gene TRBJ2-3; 10 bases are a match to TRBD1. The CDR3 is made up of 14 amino acids. The V and J ends lost 6 bases and 2 bases, in that order; junction bases with no gene match: 2. Per germline, CDR1 MNHNS and CDR2 SASEGT.